The sequence of this TCR beta chain was determined in a study of OX40 agonist ivuxolimab in advanced cancers. Some clones are missing from TCRdb's copy, which holds only in-frame ones; the method was immunoSEQ multiplex PCR. Of over 70,000 clones listed, just under 90% are singletons. From germline, CDR1 is MGHRA and CDR2 YSYEKL. The CDR3 consists of 17 residues. V dropped 0 bases and J dropped 4 bases, with 16 bases sitting between them. The chain couples TRBV4-1 to TRBJ2-1, with D perhaps TRBD1 or TRBD2 (6 bases each). The source was CD4+ or CD8+ T cells sorted from blood, collected in a trial of the OX40 agonist ivuxolimab. The TCR comes from an adult with an advanced solid tumor such as melanoma, head and neck, liver or kidney cancer. The CDR3 spells CASSQDGGGVGYNEQFF. The CDR3 DNA reads as TGCGCCAGCAGCCAAGATGGGGGCGGGGTGGGGTACAATGAGCAGTTCTTC.